Sequencing of this T cell receptor beta chain was carried out in a study of blood T cells in healthy people across ages. Study as a whole: Using template switching, researchers captured about one barcoded beta molecule for each two T cells. The study, taken as a whole, reports: Naive CD4+ cell counts and diversity both ran higher in long-lived than in aged donors.

Extractions gave at least 5.5 micrograms of total RNA per sample. This clonotype was seen many times. Its antigen is undetermined. The use of a sample-barcoded 5' primer and a J-beta primer mix characterized a second PCR of roughly 6 to 11 cycles. TCRdb passed the 5' RACE reads through MiXCR, listing each CDR3 protein once. The sample has fewer than 800,000 distinct CDR3 sequences, approximately 31% seen once. V was trimmed by 5 bases and J by 3 bases, leaving 15 bases between them. The germline V gene encodes CDR1 SSHAT and CDR2 FNYEAQ (reference sequence). The CDR3 consists of 15 residues. The chain joins TRBV7-7 to TRBJ2-3, with no clear D. The origin of this receptor is a woman of 80 years or more in good health. What was sequenced was blood. CDR3 sequence reads: CASSADPSPTDTQYF. In nucleotides, the CDR3 is TGTGCCAGCAGCGCCGATCCCTCACCTACAGATACGCAGTATTTT.